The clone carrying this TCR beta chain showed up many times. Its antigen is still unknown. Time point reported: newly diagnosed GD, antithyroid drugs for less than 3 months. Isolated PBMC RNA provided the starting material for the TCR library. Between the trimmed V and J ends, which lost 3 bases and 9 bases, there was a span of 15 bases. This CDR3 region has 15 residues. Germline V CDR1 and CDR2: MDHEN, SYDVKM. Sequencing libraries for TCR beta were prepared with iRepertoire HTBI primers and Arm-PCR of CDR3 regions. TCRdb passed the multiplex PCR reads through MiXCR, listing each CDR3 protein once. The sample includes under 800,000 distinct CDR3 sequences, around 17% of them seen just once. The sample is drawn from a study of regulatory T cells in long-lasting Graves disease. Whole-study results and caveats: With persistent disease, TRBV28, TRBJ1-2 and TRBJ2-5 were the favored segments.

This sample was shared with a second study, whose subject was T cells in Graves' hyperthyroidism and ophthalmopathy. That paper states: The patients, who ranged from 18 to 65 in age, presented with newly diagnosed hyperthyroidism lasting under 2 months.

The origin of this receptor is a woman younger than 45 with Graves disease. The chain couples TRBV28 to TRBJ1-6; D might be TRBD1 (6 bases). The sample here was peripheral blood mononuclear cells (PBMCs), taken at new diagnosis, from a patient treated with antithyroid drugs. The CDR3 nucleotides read TGTGCCAGCAGTTTCAGGGGAAAACTCGGTTCACCCCTCCACTTT. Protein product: CASSFRGKLGSPLHF.